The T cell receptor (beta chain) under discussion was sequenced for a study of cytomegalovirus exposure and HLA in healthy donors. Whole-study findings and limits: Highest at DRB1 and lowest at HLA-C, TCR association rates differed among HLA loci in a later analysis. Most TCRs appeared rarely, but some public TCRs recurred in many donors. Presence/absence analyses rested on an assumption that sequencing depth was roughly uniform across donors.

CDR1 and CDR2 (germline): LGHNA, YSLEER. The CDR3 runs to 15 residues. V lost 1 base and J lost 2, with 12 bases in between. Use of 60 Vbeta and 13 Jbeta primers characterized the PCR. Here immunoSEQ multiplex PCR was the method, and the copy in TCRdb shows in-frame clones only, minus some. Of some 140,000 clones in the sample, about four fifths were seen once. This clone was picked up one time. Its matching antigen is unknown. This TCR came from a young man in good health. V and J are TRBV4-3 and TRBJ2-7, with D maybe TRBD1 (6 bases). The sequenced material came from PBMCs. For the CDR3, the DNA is TGCGCCAGCAGCCAAGTGAGAGGGGGACCCTACGAGCAGTACTTC. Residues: CASSQVRGGPYEQYF.